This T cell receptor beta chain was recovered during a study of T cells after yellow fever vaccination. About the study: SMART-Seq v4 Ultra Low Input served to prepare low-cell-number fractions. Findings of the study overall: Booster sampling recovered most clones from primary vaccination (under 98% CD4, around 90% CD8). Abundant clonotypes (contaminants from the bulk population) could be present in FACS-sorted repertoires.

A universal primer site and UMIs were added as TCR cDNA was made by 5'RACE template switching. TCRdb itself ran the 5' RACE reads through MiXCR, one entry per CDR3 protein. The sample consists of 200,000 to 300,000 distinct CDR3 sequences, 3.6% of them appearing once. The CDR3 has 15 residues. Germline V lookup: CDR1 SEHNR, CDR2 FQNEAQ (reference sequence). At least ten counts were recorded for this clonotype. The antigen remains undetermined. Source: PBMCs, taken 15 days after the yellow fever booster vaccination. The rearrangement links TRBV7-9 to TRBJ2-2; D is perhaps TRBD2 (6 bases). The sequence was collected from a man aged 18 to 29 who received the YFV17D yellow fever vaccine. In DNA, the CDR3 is TGTGCAGCAGGGTCTGCGGGGCTCAACACCGGGGAGCTGTTTTTT. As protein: CAAGSAGLNTGELFF. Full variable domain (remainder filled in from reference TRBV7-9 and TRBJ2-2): DTGVSQNPRHKITKRGQNVTFRCDPISEHNRLYWYRQTLGQGPEFLTYFQNEAQLEKSRLLSDRFSAERPKGSFSTLEIQRTEQGDSAMYLCAAGSAGLNTGELFFGEGSRLTVL.